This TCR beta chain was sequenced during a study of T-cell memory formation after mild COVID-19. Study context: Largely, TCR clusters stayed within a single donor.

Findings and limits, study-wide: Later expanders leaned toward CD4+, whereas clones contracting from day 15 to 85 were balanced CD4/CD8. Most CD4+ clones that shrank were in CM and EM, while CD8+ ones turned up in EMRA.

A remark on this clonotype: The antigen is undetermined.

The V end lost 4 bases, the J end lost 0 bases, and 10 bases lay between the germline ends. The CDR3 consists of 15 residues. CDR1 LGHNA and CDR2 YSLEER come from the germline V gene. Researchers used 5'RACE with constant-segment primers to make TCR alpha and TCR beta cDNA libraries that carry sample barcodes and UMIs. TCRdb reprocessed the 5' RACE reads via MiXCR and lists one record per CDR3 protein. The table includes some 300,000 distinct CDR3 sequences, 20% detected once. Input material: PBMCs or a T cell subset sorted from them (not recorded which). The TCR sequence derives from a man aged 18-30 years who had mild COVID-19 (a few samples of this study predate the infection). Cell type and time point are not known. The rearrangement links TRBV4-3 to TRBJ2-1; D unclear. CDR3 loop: CASSPQASSYNEQFF. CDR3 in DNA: TGCGCCAGCAGCCCCCAGGCGTCCTCCTACAATGAGCAGTTCTTC.